The entry below describes one TCR beta chain. The CDR3 has 16 amino acids. V was pared by 2 bases and J by 4 bases, with 18 bases between. Germline CDR1 is SGHRS and CDR2 is YFSETQ. As it was prepared, the TCRbeta library received unique molecular identifiers. One entry per CDR3 protein, called by TCRdb with MiXCR from the PCR reads. Of hundreds of thousands of distinct CDR3 sequences listed, 16% are singletons. The sample is drawn from a study of T-cell reconstitution after alpha-beta-depleted transplantation in children. Source: PBMCs, mostly from graft donor cells, taken 360 days after TCRalphabeta/CD19-depleted stem cell transplant. This TCR derives from a male patient aged 10 to 17 who had a stem cell transplant for acute lymphoblastic leukemia, so the T cells may come from the graft donor. V usage is TRBV5-1 and J usage is TRBJ2-5, with D perhaps matching TRBD1 (5 bases). CDR3 amino acids: CASSLYGQAVPETQYF. The CDR3 bases are TGCGCCAGCAGCTTATACGGACAAGCTGTCCCAGAGACCCAGTACTTC.